This T cell receptor (beta chain) was recovered during a study of CD8+ T cells in alopecia areata. The table lists this clone with a few counts. Sequencing used cDNA as its template, made by extracting RNA and reverse transcribing it. Only in-frame clones appear in the TCRdb table, and some are missing; sequencing was by immunoSEQ multiplex PCR. The data show 50,000 to 70,000 clones, 44% seen once. The CDR3 loop spans 16 amino acids. V lost 0 bases and J lost 2, with 14 bases in between. From germline, CDR1 is LGHNA and CDR2 YSLEER. This TCR came from a human donor with alopecia areata. Sequenced material: NKG2D-low CD8+ T cells sorted from blood. V and J are TRBV4-3 and TRBJ2-7, with a possible D match to TRBD2 (5 bases). The CDR3 sequence is CASSQEWSGPAYEQYF. The CDR3, as DNA: TGCGCCAGCAGCCAAGAATGGAGCGGCCCCGCCTACGAGCAGTACTTC.